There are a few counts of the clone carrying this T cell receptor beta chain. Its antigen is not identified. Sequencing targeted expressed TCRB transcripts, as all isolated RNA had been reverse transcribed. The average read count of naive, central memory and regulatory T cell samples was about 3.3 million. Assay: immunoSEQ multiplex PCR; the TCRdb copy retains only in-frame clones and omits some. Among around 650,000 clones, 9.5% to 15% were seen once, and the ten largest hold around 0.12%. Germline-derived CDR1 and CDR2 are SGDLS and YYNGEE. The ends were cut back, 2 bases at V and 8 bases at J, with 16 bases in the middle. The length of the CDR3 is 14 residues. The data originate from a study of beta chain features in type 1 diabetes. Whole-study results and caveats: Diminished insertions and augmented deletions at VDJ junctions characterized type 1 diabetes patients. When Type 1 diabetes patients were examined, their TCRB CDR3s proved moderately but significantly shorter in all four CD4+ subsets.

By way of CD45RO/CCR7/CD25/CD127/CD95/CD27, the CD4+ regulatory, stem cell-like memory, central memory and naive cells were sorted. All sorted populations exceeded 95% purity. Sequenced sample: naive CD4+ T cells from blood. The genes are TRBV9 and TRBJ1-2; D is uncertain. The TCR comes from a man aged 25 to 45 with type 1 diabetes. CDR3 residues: CASSVHTNTGGYTF. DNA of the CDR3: TGTGCCAGCAGCGTTCACACTAACACCGGGGGCTACACCTTC.